These 6 T cell receptor beta chains were sequenced from one sample in a study of post-analysis software for immune sequencing data. These receptors have no identified antigens. Every TCR beta cDNA library bore unique molecular identifiers. MiXCR, applied by TCRdb to the PCR reads, yields one record per CDR3 protein. The repertoire holds 740,000 or so distinct CDR3 sequences, with about 50% as singletons. Study outcomes and limitations: A few TRBV segments appeared more often in patients than in controls, and TRBV5-6, TRBV5-1 and TRBV20-1 were among these.

The material sequenced was blood. The receptors originated from a girl aged 5 to 17 with multiple sclerosis.

The V and J genes are TRBV10-3 and TRBJ2-1; 12 bases fit TRBD2. The V gene end was trimmed by 2 bases and the J gene end by 4 bases; junction bases not matched to a gene: 6. The CDR3 totals 17 residues. Looked up from germline, CDR1 is ENHRY and CDR2 is SYGVKD. In DNA form, the CDR3 reads TGTGCCATCAGTGAGCCTGGACTAGCGGGACCTTACAATGAGCAGTTCTTC. Translating gives CAISEPGLAGPYNEQFF.

J is TRBJ2-1 and V is TRBV20-1; TRBD2 matches 10 bases. This CDR3 region has 16 residues. V was pared by 7 bases and J by 5 bases, with 14 bases of the junction left unmatched. Germline V gene data show CDR1 as DFQATT and CDR2 as SNEGSKA (reference sequence). Written as DNA, the CDR3 is TGCAGTGTCCCGGCCAGCGGGAGGGTGAGAAACAATGAGCAGTTCTTC. Translated: CSVPASGRVRNNEQFF.

The V gene is TRBV2, the J gene TRBJ2-4; no clear D. The CDR3 contains 16 residues. The V end was cut by 4 bases, the J end by 0 bases, with 13 bases between. Germline lookup yields CDR1 SNHLY and CDR2 FYNNEI. This CDR3 reads CASSGLTKLAKNIQYF. For the CDR3, the DNA is TGTGCCAGCAGTGGCCTGACAAAACTAGCCAAAAACATTCAGTACTTC. Looking up the rest from reference TRBV2 and TRBJ2-4 gives the full variable domain: EPEVTQTPSHQVTQMGQEVILRCVPISNHLYFYWYRQILGQKVEFLVSFYNNEISEKSEIFDDQFSVERPDGSNFTLKIRSTKLEDSAMYFCASSGLTKLAKNIQYFGAGTRLSVL.

This clonotype has only one observation. V usage is TRBV25-1 and J usage is TRBJ2-7; 7 bases align to TRBD1. V was clipped by 3 bases and J by 4 bases; unmatched bases: 12. The CDR3 length is 16 residues. Germline CDR1 MGHDK, CDR2 SYGVNS. The CDR3 sequence: CASSEPRTGHPYEQYF. The CDR3 region has the DNA TGTGCCAGCAGTGAGCCACGGACAGGCCACCCGTACGAGCAGTACTTC.

This clonotype has only one observation. The rearrangement links TRBV3-1 to TRBJ1-6; D unresolved. Germline V lookup: CDR1 LGHDT, CDR2 YNNKEL (reference sequence). The CDR3 has 13 residues. V lost 2 bases and J 5 bases, leaving 4 bases between the germline ends. CDR3 in DNA: TGTGCCAGCAGCCAACTAAATAATTCACCCCTCCACTTT. Translated: CASSQLNNSPLHF.

The count of this clonotype is one. One junction end disagrees with the germline gene, perhaps due to a read error. This rearrangement joins TRBV20-1 to TRBJ2-5; D call uncertain. The V gene's germline CDR1 is DFQATT and CDR2 SNEGSKA (reference sequence). The CDR3 length is 12 residues. The CDR3 region has the DNA TGCAGTGCCAGAGAGGAGAAAGAGACCCAGTACTTC. Protein sequence: CSAREEKETQYF.